This T cell receptor beta chain was captured in a study of blood T cells in healthy people across ages. The study's findings and limits: More naive CD4+ cells and higher diversity were found in long-lived than in aged donors.

Germline CDR1 is SGHRS and CDR2 is YFSETQ. Trimming cost V 4 bases and J 6 bases, with 19 bases left between them. CDR3 length equals 15 residues. A J-beta primer mix and a sample-barcoded 5' primer were used in a second PCR of about 7 to 12 cycles. TCRdb ran MiXCR on the 5' RACE reads and lists one entry per CDR3 protein. Of 790,000 or so distinct CDR3 sequences in the sample, around 45% were seen once. Each sample had at least 6 million PBMCs isolated. As for this clonotype: Its matching antigen is unknown.

Sequencing used blood. This clonotype was obtained from a man older than 75 in good health. V gene TRBV5-1 combines with J gene TRBJ1-1; a weak D match, TRBD1 (6 bases). CDR3 region: CASSRGQGRSAEAFF. In DNA form, the CDR3 reads TGCGCCAGCAGCCGGGGACAAGGAAGGAGCGCTGAAGCTTTCTTT.